These 27 T cell receptor beta chains share one sample of origin, sequenced in a study of T-cell memory formation after mild COVID-19. One entry per CDR3 protein results from TCRdb running MiXCR on the 5' RACE reads. The data contain 550,000 to 600,000 distinct CDR3 sequences, about 20% of them seen just once; the ten biggest clones take up 8.4%. The sequencing input was PBMCs or a T cell subset sorted from them (not recorded which). All receptors come from an adult woman who had mild COVID-19 (a few samples of this study predate the infection). Cell type and time point are not known.

In this sample, this clonotype turned up a few times. The genes are TRBV29-1 and TRBJ2-2; D gene uncertain. CDR3 length: 10 amino acids. Germline CDR1 reads SQVTM; CDR2 reads ANQGSEA. V gave up 1 base and J gave up 6 bases, with 0 bases separating them. The chain's CDR3 is CSVEAGELFF. As DNA, the CDR3 is TGCAGCGTTGAAGCCGGGGAGCTGTTTTTT.

J is TRBJ2-1 and V is TRBV2, with 9 bases fitting TRBD1. J was trimmed by 4 bases and V by 7 bases; bases with no gene match: 5. Per the germline V gene, CDR1 is SNHLY and CDR2 is FYNNEI. This CDR3 has 14 residues. CDR3 DNA sequence: TGTGCCAGCACCGGGGACAGGGCATACAATGAGCAGTTCTTC. It is translated as CASTGDRAYNEQFF.

This clonotype has a count of ten or more. The chain combines TRBV7-9 with TRBJ2-7; TRBD2 matches 8 bases. Germline V gives CDR1 SEHNR, CDR2 FQNEAQ (reference sequence). V lost 4 bases, J lost 3 bases, and 8 bases stayed unmatched. The CDR3 runs 15 residues. CDR3 residues: CASSSMTGTSYEQYF. The CDR3 DNA is TGTGCCAGCAGCTCAATGACCGGGACTAGCTACGAGCAGTACTTC.

This clonotype has just a few counts. The V call is TRBV24-1, the J call TRBJ2-2; 7 positions agree with TRBD1. The junction had 5 bases not matched to a gene; V was cut back by 5 bases and J by 0 bases. The CDR3 spans 16 residues. Germline V CDR1 and CDR2: KGHDR, SFDVKD. The CDR3 coding sequence is TGTGCCACCAGTGGCAGGACAGGCGCGAACACCGGGGAGCTGTTTTTT. Its translation is CATSGRTGANTGELFF.

This clonotype was detected ten times or more. The genes are TRBV29-1 and TRBJ2-5; D ambiguous. CDR1 is SQVTM, CDR2 ANQGSEA, per germline. V was shortened by 4 bases and J by 5 bases, with 14 bases between the two germline ends. The CDR3 runs 13 residues. CDR3 DNA: TGCAGCGTTGGCCCTCTCCGAGAGGAGACCCAGTACTTC. It is translated as CSVGPLREETQYF.

V is TRBV7-2 and J is TRBJ2-3; 11 bases fit TRBD2. Germline assignment: CDR1 SGHTA and CDR2 FQGNSA. Trimming at V came to 1 base and at J to 8 bases, leaving 8 bases not matched to a gene. This CDR3 is 16 amino acids long. The CDR3 DNA reads as TGTGCCAGCAGCTTAGGACTAGCGGGGCCCATTGTTACGCAGTATTTT. This translates into CASSLGLAGPIVTQYF.

This clonotype showed up many times. The CDR3 protein is CASSLGDSSFF. In nucleotides, the CDR3 is TGTGCCAGCAGTTTGGGGGACTCTTCTTTCTTC. The V and J genes are TRBV12-3 or TRBV12-4 and TRBJ2-1, with D perhaps TRBD2 (6 bases). V lost 3 bases and J 16 bases, leaving 13 bases between the germline ends. The CDR3 is made up of 11 amino acids.

The chain employs TRBV7-9 and TRBJ2-3, with 8 bases identical to TRBD2. The germline gives CDR1 SEHNR, CDR2 FQNEAQ (reference sequence). The CDR3 is 15 amino acids. V shed 5 bases and J 5 bases; nucleotides not matched to a gene: 9. The CDR3 here is CASSVSGGLRDTQYF. CDR3 in DNA: TGTGCCAGCAGCGTCTCGGGGGGGCTAAGAGATACGCAGTATTTT.

The chain joins TRBV6-5 to TRBJ2-1, with TRBD2 matching 12 bases. Looked up from germline, CDR1 is MNHEY and CDR2 is SVGAGI. With 5 bases clipped from V and 13 bases from J, the junction kept 12 bases outside the gene matches. CDR3 length: 15 amino acids. The CDR3 nucleotides read TGTGCCAGCAGTCCTCCGGGACTAGCGGGTTCCCGACAGTTCTTC. It codes for CASSPPGLAGSRQFF.

The CDR3 is CASSLVGLEPADKETQYF. In DNA form, the CDR3 reads TGTGCCAGCAGCTTAGTAGGACTTGAGCCAGCAGACAAAGAGACCCAGTACTTC. The rearrangement uses TRBV11-2 and TRBJ2-5; a weak D match, TRBD2 (5 bases). This CDR3 is built from 18 residues. Germline CDR1 is SGHAT and CDR2 is FQNNGV. Trimming shortened V by 1 base and J by 3 bases, and 21 bases separated the two germline ends. The whole variable domain, filled in from reference TRBV11-2 and TRBJ2-5, reads EAGVAQSPRYKIIEKRQSVAFWCNPISGHATLYWYQQILGQGPKLLIQFQNNGVVDDSQLPKDRFSAERLKGVDSTLKIQPAKLEDSAVYLCASSLVGLEPADKETQYFGPGTRLLVL.

This clonotype was found a few times. The chain links TRBV20-1 to TRBJ2-1; either TRBD1 or TRBD2 may supply D (5 bases each). The V gene's germline CDR1 is DFQATT and CDR2 SNEGSKA (reference sequence). The CDR3 has 11 amino acids. Trimming shortened V by 4 bases and J by 15 bases, and 16 bases separated the two germline ends. The CDR3 DNA is TGCAGTGCTAATCAGCAGGGAGAGGGGTTCTTC. Amino acid sequence: CSANQQGEGFF.

The rearrangement uses TRBV7-3 and TRBJ2-1; 9 bases match TRBD2. Trimming took 5 bases from V and 7 from J; bases not matched to a gene: 9. Germline assignment: CDR1 SGHTA and CDR2 FQGTGA. The CDR3 runs 15 residues. The CDR3 region has the DNA TGTGCCAGCAGCCCTCTAGCGGGGCCTCAGAATGAGCAGTTCTTC. Residues: CASSPLAGPQNEQFF.

CDR3 coding DNA: TGCGCCAGCAGCTTACCGGGACAGGCCTCGAACACCGGGGAGCTGTTTTTT. Protein sequence: CASSLPGQASNTGELFF. The chain joins TRBV5-1 to TRBJ2-2; 8 positions agree with TRBD1. Germline V gene lookup returns CDR1 SGHRS and CDR2 YFSETQ. The CDR3 has 17 amino acids. The ends lost 2 bases at V and 0 bases at J; junction bases unmatched: 6.

This clonotype was picked up a small number of times. The V and J genes are TRBV9 and TRBJ2-2; D assignment may be TRBD1 or TRBD2 (5 bases each). CDR3 length: 14 amino acids. V lost 4 bases to trimming and J lost 14 bases, with 21 bases between them. The V gene's germline CDR1 is SGDLS and CDR2 YYNGEE. The CDR3 nucleotides read TGTGCCAGCAGCCTCGACAGCCCCGGGACCACACTGTTTTTT. It translates to CASSLDSPGTTLFF.

This clonotype was found a few times. V gene TRBV11-2 combines with J gene TRBJ1-5; possibly TRBD1 for D (5 bases). This CDR3 has 15 amino acids. Germline CDR1 reads SGHAT; CDR2 reads FQNNGV. Trimming took 3 bases from V and 0 from J, leaving 9 bases between them. CDR3 nucleotides: TGTGCCAGCAGCTTGACGAGGGGTAGCAATCAGCCCCAGCATTTT. Translation gives CASSLTRGSNQPQHF.

This clonotype was detected ten times or more. The genes are TRBV5-1 and TRBJ1-5; D is unclear. The CDR3 is 17 residues long. Germline CDR1 reads SGHRS; CDR2 reads YFSETQ. The ends were cut back, 0 bases at V and 0 bases at J, with 13 bases in the middle. CDR3 residues: CASSLEPRRYSNQPQHF. CDR3 nucleotide sequence: TGCGCCAGCAGCTTGGAGCCAAGAAGGTATAGCAATCAGCCCCAGCATTTT.

This clonotype was observed a handful of times. V gene TRBV6-5 combines with J gene TRBJ2-5, with D perhaps TRBD2 (6 bases). The CDR3 is 14 residues long. V was clipped by 5 bases and J by 3 bases, with 13 bases between them. In germline, CDR1 is MNHEY, CDR2 SVGAGI. The DNA of the CDR3 is TGTGCCAGCAGTCCACCGGGACTTAAAGAGACCCAGTACTTC. This encodes CASSPPGLKETQYF.

The chain combines TRBV24-1 with TRBJ2-3; 8 nucleotides match TRBD1. Losses at the gene ends were 9 bases for V and 0 bases for J; bases not matched to a gene: 4. The germline V gene has CDR1 KGHDR and CDR2 SFDVKD. The CDR3 spans 14 residues. The CDR3 here is CATARTGSTDTQYF. In DNA form, the CDR3 reads TGTGCCACCGCAAGGACAGGGAGCACAGATACGCAGTATTTT.

This clonotype was counted between two and nine times. The chain has TRBV20-1 and TRBJ2-7; D is undetermined. The V gene lost 0 bases and the J gene lost 2 bases, with 20 bases spanning the gap. Germline V gene sequence: CDR1 DFQATT, CDR2 SNEGSKA (reference sequence). The CDR3 length is 17 residues. The CDR3 DNA follows: TGCAGTGCTAGAGATCTTTTCGGGTCGCCCGAAACCTACGAGCAGTACTTC. Amino acids: CSARDLFGSPETYEQYF.

The rearrangement joins TRBV4-1 to TRBJ2-1; no firm D call. V was shortened by 4 bases and J by 1 base, with 11 bases between the two germline ends. This CDR3 contains 15 residues. Per the germline V gene, CDR1 is MGHRA and CDR2 is YSYEKL. In DNA form, the CDR3 reads TGCGCCAGCAGCCTGGTAGCTCAGTCCTACAATGAGCAGTTCTTC. Its translation: CASSLVAQSYNEQFF.

The gene calls are TRBV18 and TRBJ1-5; 7 bases align to TRBD1. Germline loops: CDR1 KGHSH, CDR2 LQKENI. Germline trimming cut 2 bases from V and 4 bases from J; bases unmatched to any gene: 8. This CDR3 is 16 amino acids long. In nucleotides, the CDR3 is TGTGCCAGCTCACCAGGACAGGCCGGGCTAAATCAGCCCCAGCATTTT. Amino acids: CASSPGQAGLNQPQHF.

J is TRBJ2-5 and V is TRBV6-1; TRBD2 might be the D (6 bases). CDR1 and CDR2 from the germline V gene are MNHNS and SASEGT. CDR3 length: 14 amino acids. V gave up 4 bases and J gave up 5 bases, with 14 bases separating them. The CDR3 coding sequence is TGTGCCAGCAGTGGCGGGGTCCGCCAGGAGACCCAGTACTTC. Translated: CASSGGVRQETQYF.

The sample holds a few counts of this clonotype. The genes are TRBV7-9 and TRBJ2-1, with D tentatively TRBD2 (6 bases). From germline, CDR1 is SEHNR and CDR2 FQNEAQ (reference sequence). The CDR3 loop spans 17 amino acids. The V end lost 3 bases, the J end lost 3 bases, and 18 bases lay between the germline ends. The DNA of the CDR3 is TGTGCCAGCAGCTTCCCCCAGGCGGGACCCTTCTACAATGAGCAGTTCTTC. Protein product: CASSFPQAGPFYNEQFF.

The rearrangement links TRBV28 to TRBJ2-5; weak D call: TRBD1 (6 bases). Germline V gene sequence: CDR1 MDHEN, CDR2 SYDVKM. The CDR3 contains 13 residues. Trimming took 10 bases from V and 3 from J, leaving 15 bases between them. For the CDR3, the DNA is TGTGCCACCTTCACCAACAGGGAAGAGACCCAGTACTTC. This codes for CATFTNREETQYF.

This clonotype has a count of ten or more. The chain links TRBV20-1 to TRBJ2-1; D uncertain. The V gene lost 4 bases and the J gene lost 10 bases, with 11 bases spanning the gap. The CDR3 runs to 11 residues. The germline V gene encodes CDR1 DFQATT and CDR2 SNEGSKA (reference sequence). CDR3 in DNA: TGCAGTGCTACCAGCTCAAGCGAGCAGTTCTTC. Translated: CSATSSSEQFF.

A few counts support this clonotype. The V and J genes are TRBV30 and TRBJ2-1; D is unresolved. From germline, CDR1 is GTSNPN and CDR2 SVGIG (reference sequence). Trimming pared 2 bases from V and 0 bases from J, leaving 14 bases between. The CDR3 runs to 16 residues. Here the CDR3 reads CAWSPPRVISYNEQFF. CDR3 nucleotides: TGTGCCTGGAGTCCCCCCCGTGTCATCTCCTACAATGAGCAGTTCTTC.

This rearrangement joins TRBV4-2 to TRBJ1-4; D may be TRBD1 (5 bases). CDR3 length equals 14 residues. Trimming took off 0 bases at V and 5 bases at J, with 7 bases between the two ends. From germline, CDR1 is LGHNA and CDR2 YNFKEQ. CDR3 region: CASSQDGGNEKLFF. CDR3 nucleotides: TGTGCCAGCAGCCAAGATGGGGGGAATGAAAAACTGTTTTTT.